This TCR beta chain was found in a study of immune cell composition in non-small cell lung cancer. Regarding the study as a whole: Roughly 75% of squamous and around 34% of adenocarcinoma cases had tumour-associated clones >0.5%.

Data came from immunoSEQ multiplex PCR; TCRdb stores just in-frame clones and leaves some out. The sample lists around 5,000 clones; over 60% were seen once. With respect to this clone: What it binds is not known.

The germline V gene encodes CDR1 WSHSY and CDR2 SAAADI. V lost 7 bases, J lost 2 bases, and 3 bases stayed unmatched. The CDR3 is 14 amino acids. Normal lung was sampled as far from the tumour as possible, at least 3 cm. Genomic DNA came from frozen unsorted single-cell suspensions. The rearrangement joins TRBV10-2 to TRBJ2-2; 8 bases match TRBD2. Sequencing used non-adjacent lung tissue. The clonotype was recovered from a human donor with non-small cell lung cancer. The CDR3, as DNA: TGCGCCAGCAAAAGCGGGAGTAACACCGGGGAGCTGTTTTTT. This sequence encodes CASKSGSNTGELFF.